The 17 T cell receptor beta chains listed next were all sequenced from one sample in a study of blood T cell repertoires in COVID-19. Assay used: immunoSEQ multiplex PCR; TCRdb lists only in-frame clones, some missing. Of 300,000 to 350,000 clones in the sample, 90% were seen once. The sequenced sample consisted of peripheral blood. These receptors came from a woman in her thirties with COVID-19, enrolled during active disease.

The count of this clone is one. The V call is TRBV29-1, the J call TRBJ1-2, with a tentative D call TRBD1 (5 bases). V was pared by 4 bases and J by 4 bases, with 13 bases between. Per the germline V gene, CDR1 is SQVTM and CDR2 is ANQGSEA. This CDR3 is 13 amino acids long. The CDR3 protein is CSVGSTDAYGYTF. In nucleotides, the CDR3 is TGCAGCGTTGGATCGACAGACGCCTATGGCTACACCTTC.

This chain connects TRBV5-6 to TRBJ1-2, with TRBD1 matching over 8 bases. Germline CDR1 and CDR2: SGHDT and YYEEEE. This CDR3 spans 15 amino acids. V shed 4 bases and J 8 bases; nucleotides not matched to a gene: 13. The CDR3 protein is CASSPGTGNLFGYTF. The CDR3 region has the DNA TGTGCCAGCAGCCCTGGGACAGGCAACCTTTTCGGCTACACCTTC.

The chain recombines TRBV30 with TRBJ2-1; 15 bases fit TRBD2. The germline CDR1 and CDR2 sequences are GTSNPN and SVGIG (reference sequence). The J segment lost 13 bases and the V segment lost 2 bases, leaving 6 bases of the junction unmatched. CDR3 length equals 14 residues. DNA for the CDR3: TGTGCCTGGAGTCGGGGACTAGCGGGAGGCCATCAGTTCTTC. As protein: CAWSRGLAGGHQFF.

This chain uses TRBV7-9 with TRBJ2-1; 7 bases fit TRBD2. V was pared by 6 bases and J by 5 bases, with 13 bases of the junction left unmatched. This CDR3 spans 16 amino acids. In germline, CDR1 is SEHNR, CDR2 FQNEAQ (reference sequence). This CDR3 is CASSRRLAENDNEQFF. In DNA, the CDR3 is TGTGCCAGCAGTCGACGGCTAGCGGAGAATGACAATGAGCAGTTCTTC.

This chain connects TRBV28 to TRBJ1-2, with a weak D call TRBD1 (5 bases). Trimming took off 11 bases at V and 3 bases at J, with 13 bases between the two ends. Germline-derived CDR1 and CDR2 are MDHEN and SYDVKM. The CDR3 covers 12 residues. In DNA form, the CDR3 reads TGTGCCTGTACAGACAGCGACTATGGCTACACCTTC. Protein product: CACTDSDYGYTF.

This chain links TRBV6-5 with TRBJ1-5, with TRBD1 identical over 9 bases. Germline V CDR1 and CDR2: MNHEY, SVGAGI. V lost 6 bases and J lost 6; bases outside the gene matches: 3. The CDR3 has 13 amino acids. CDR3 residues: CASSRDRVQPQHF. The DNA of the CDR3 is TGTGCCAGCAGCAGGGACAGGGTTCAGCCCCAGCATTTT.

The CDR3, as DNA: TGTGCCAGCAGGGCAGGGACAGGGGCGGCTTCACCCCTCCACTTT. Encoded protein: CASRAGTGAASPLHF. The gene calls are TRBV6-5 and TRBJ1-6, with 10 bases identical to TRBD1. The germline gives CDR1 MNHEY, CDR2 SVGAGI. The CDR3 length is 15 residues. V shed 6 bases and J 9 bases; nucleotides not matched to a gene: 8.

The chain is built from TRBV7-2 and TRBJ2-1; 7 nucleotides match TRBD2. Germline CDR1 reads SGHTA; CDR2 reads FQGNSA. CDR3 length: 15 residues. V shed 1 base, J shed 7 bases, and the junction held 7 bases outside the gene matches. For the CDR3, the DNA is TGTGCCAGCAGCTTAGATAGGGGACTACAAAATGAGCAGTTCTTC. Translating it yields CASSLDRGLQNEQFF.

The chain couples TRBV28 to TRBJ1-1; 7 positions match TRBD1. The V segment lost 5 bases and the J segment 3 bases; nucleotides outside the gene matches: 6. Germline V gene sequence: CDR1 MDHEN, CDR2 SYDVKM. The CDR3 consists of 14 residues. The CDR3 region has the DNA TGTGCCAGCAGTGTGACAGGGACGGACACTGAAGCTTTCTTT. Amino acids: CASSVTGTDTEAFF.

The V and J genes are TRBV28 and TRBJ2-3; TRBD2 matches 10 bases. The CDR3 covers 16 residues. Germline-derived CDR1 and CDR2 are MDHEN and SYDVKM. The trim removed 6 bases at V and 5 bases at J, leaving 11 bases unmatched. CDR3: CASSLTSGIWGDTQYF. CDR3 in DNA: TGTGCCAGCAGCTTAACTAGCGGGATCTGGGGAGATACGCAGTATTTT.

CDR3 coding DNA: TGTGCTAGTGGTAACAGATATAATTCACCCCTCCACTTT. Translating it yields CASGNRYNSPLHF. The rearrangement links TRBV12-5 to TRBJ1-6; D is uncertain. The CDR3 contains 13 residues. From germline, CDR1 is LGHNT and CDR2 FRNRAP. With 5 bases removed from V and 4 bases from J, the gap between germline ends came to 6 bases.

The CDR3 DNA follows: TGTGCCAGCAGCTGGTGGGAGGACTACGAGCAGTACTTC. Translation: CASSWWEDYEQYF. The gene calls are TRBV5-6 and TRBJ2-7; possibly TRBD2 for D (6 bases). This CDR3 contains 13 residues. CDR1 is SGHDT and CDR2 is YYEEEE in the germline V gene. Trimming cost V 3 bases and J 3 bases, with 10 bases left between them.

The V gene is TRBV19, the J gene TRBJ2-2; no clear D. Germline-derived CDR1 and CDR2 are LNHDA and SQIVND (reference sequence). CDR3 size: 11 residues. The ends were cut back, 8 bases at V and 7 bases at J, with 8 bases in the middle. This CDR3 reads CASGPIGELFF. CDR3 bases: TGTGCCAGTGGGCCCATCGGGGAGCTGTTTTTT.

The V gene is TRBV4-2, the J gene TRBJ2-1; the match to TRBD2 covers 14 bases. The CDR3 is made up of 18 amino acids. V was pared by 0 bases and J by 7 bases, with 8 bases of the junction left unmatched. The germline gives CDR1 LGHNA, CDR2 YNFKEQ. CDR3 coding DNA: TGTGCCAGCAGCCAAGAAGGACTAGCGGGAGGTCGAGTTAATGAGCAGTTCTTC. This codes for CASSQEGLAGGRVNEQFF.

CDR3 loop: CASSQAQYTDTQYF. The DNA for the CDR3 is TGTGCCAGTAGTCAAGCTCAATACACAGATACGCAGTATTTT. The chain is built from TRBV19 and TRBJ2-3; no reliable D call. The CDR3 has 14 residues. V was pared by 5 bases and J by 2 bases, with 11 bases between. Germline CDR1 and CDR2: LNHDA and SQIVND (reference sequence).

The chain joins TRBV6-2 or TRBV6-3 to TRBJ2-7, with D maybe TRBD1 (6 bases). This CDR3 is 15 amino acids long. Germline V lookup: CDR1 MNHEY, CDR2 SVGEGT. V was shortened by 0 bases and J by 6 bases, with 15 bases between the two germline ends. The CDR3 DNA follows: TGTGCCAGCAGTTACTCTAGGACAGACACCCGCGAGCAGTACTTC. It codes for CASSYSRTDTREQYF.

The chain couples TRBV4-1 to TRBJ2-7; no clear D gene. Trimming pared 0 bases from V and 2 bases from J, leaving 8 bases between. Germline V CDR1 and CDR2: MGHRA, YSYEKL. The CDR3 sequence is 14 residues long. The CDR3 sequence is CASSQETVAYEQYF. The CDR3 DNA reads TGCGCCAGCAGCCAAGAAACAGTTGCCTACGAGCAGTACTTC.